This T cell receptor beta chain was captured in a study of cytomegalovirus exposure and HLA in healthy donors. Turning to the study itself: About 77 million unique TCRs from HLA-typed donors made up an early data release. Broader study findings: Trimming of TCR beta V- and J-genes showed a link, identified in a later analysis, to a missense DCLRE1C variant.

As concerns this clone: The antigen remains undetermined. Different DNA sequences within this sample yield the same CDR3.

CDR1 is MRHNA and CDR2 is SNTAGT in the germline V gene. This CDR3 has 15 amino acids. Trimming took 5 bases from V and 0 from J, leaving 11 bases between them. While unrecorded immune exposures were likely, the donors were nominally healthy when sampled. The PCR ran on 60 Vbeta and 13 Jbeta primers. Libraries were prepared by immunoSEQ multiplex PCR; TCRdb keeps only in-frame clonotypes and omits some of them. The table lists 100,000 to 150,000 clones, around 73% of them singletons. This sequence originates from a human donor in good health. Sequencing was done on a sample of PBMCs. The chain links TRBV6-4 to TRBJ2-1, with D possibly TRBD1 on 5 matching bases. In nucleotides, the CDR3 is TGTGCCAGCAGTATGGGGCAGAGCTCCTACAATGAGCAGTTCTTC. The encoded protein is CASSMGQSSYNEQFF.